These 28 T cell receptor beta chains were all obtained from the same sample, sequenced in a study of blood T cells in healthy people across ages. With a J-beta primer mix and a sample-barcoded 5' primer, a second PCR ran roughly 6 to 11 cycles. TCRdb ran MiXCR on the 5' RACE reads and lists one entry per CDR3 protein. The repertoire holds roughly 1,500,000 distinct CDR3 sequences, with 42% as singletons. The sample taken for sequencing was blood. These receptors were obtained from a woman aged 18-35 years in good health.

This clonotype was seen a few times. The chain combines TRBV10-3 with TRBJ2-3; 8 bases agree with TRBD1. Germline CDR1 and CDR2: ENHRY and SYGVKD. V trimming: 3 bases; J trimming: 5 bases; junction bases outside the gene matches: 4. This CDR3 comprises 14 residues. For the CDR3, the DNA is TGTGCCATCAGTGATGGACAGGGAGGAGATACGCAGTATTTT. It encodes CAISDGQGGDTQYF.

The chain recombines TRBV5-1 with TRBJ2-5, with TRBD1 matching over 8 bases. V was clipped by 4 bases and J by 2 bases; unmatched bases: 10. The CDR3 is 16 residues long. Per germline, CDR1 SGHRS and CDR2 YFSETQ. CDR3: CASSSLSGTGQETQYF. The CDR3 DNA reads TGCGCCAGCAGCAGCCTCTCCGGGACAGGACAAGAGACCCAGTACTTC.

The V and J genes are TRBV6-2 or TRBV6-3 and TRBJ2-7, with 7 bases that match TRBD2. V lost 7 bases and J lost 7; bases outside the gene matches: 16. This CDR3 has 15 amino acids. Germline values: CDR1 MNHEY, CDR2 SVGEGT. This CDR3 reads CASTPSRRGNNEQYF. The CDR3 bases are TGTGCCAGCACCCCCTCTCGGCGGGGGAACAATGAGCAGTACTTC.

The gene calls are TRBV27 and TRBJ1-2; D possibly corresponds to TRBD1 (6 bases). In germline, CDR1 is MNHEY, CDR2 SMNVEV (reference sequence). This CDR3 comprises 14 residues. The ends were cut back, 2 bases at V and 4 bases at J, with 11 bases in the middle. The CDR3, as DNA: TGTGCCAGCAGTTTAAGCCAGGGGCTCTATGGCTACACCTTC. It encodes CASSLSQGLYGYTF.

The CDR3 reads CASKMGLAGQYTQYF. CDR3 bases: TGTGCCAGCAAGATGGGCCTAGCGGGACAGTATACGCAGTATTTT. This sequence joins TRBV6-1 and TRBJ2-3, with TRBD2 matching over 9 bases. The CDR3 totals 15 residues. Germline CDR1 and CDR2: MNHNS and SASEGT. V was clipped by 7 bases and J by 7 bases; unmatched bases: 12.

CDR3 nucleotides: TGTGCCAGCGGCCCCGGACAGGGAGTCTACGAGCAGTACTTC. Protein: CASGPGQGVYEQYF. The V call is TRBV7-8, the J call TRBJ2-7; TRBD1 matches 8 bases. CDR1 and CDR2 (germline): SGHVS, FQNEAQ. The CDR3 is made up of 14 amino acids. V trimming: 8 bases; J trimming: 3 bases; junction bases outside the gene matches: 9. Filled out from reference TRBV7-8 and TRBJ2-7, the complete variable domain reads GAGVSQSPRYKVAKRGQDVALRCDPISGHVSLFWYQQALGQGPEFLTYFQNEAQLDKSGLPSDRFFAERPEGSVSTLKIQRTQQEDSAVYLCASGPGQGVYEQYFGPGTRLTVT.

The rearrangement links TRBV7-2 to TRBJ2-3; possibly TRBD2 for D (5 bases). V was pared by 3 bases and J by 4 bases, with 11 bases between. CDR3 length: 14 residues. Germline loops: CDR1 SGHTA, CDR2 FQGNSA. The CDR3 sequence: CASSFRGLSDTQYF. The CDR3, as DNA: TGTGCCAGCAGCTTCCGGGGTCTTTCAGATACGCAGTATTTT.

This clonotype was seen many times. V is TRBV25-1 and J is TRBJ2-7, with D hard to call. CDR3 length equals 12 residues. The germline V gene encodes CDR1 MGHDK and CDR2 SYGVNS. The V and J ends lost 6 bases and 1 base respectively, with 7 bases between them. CDR3 nucleotide sequence: TGTGCCAGCAGGGCTAGTTCCTACGAGCAGTACTTC. Translating it yields CASRASSYEQYF.

This clonotype was seen a few times. V gene TRBV5-6 combines with J gene TRBJ2-3; 12 bases map to TRBD2. CDR1 and CDR2 from the germline V gene are SGHDT and YYEEEE. V dropped 2 bases and J dropped 2; count of bases not matched to a gene: 9. CDR3 size: 18 residues. CDR3 in amino acids: CASSFSSGGAWYTDTQYF. The DNA of the CDR3 is TGTGCCAGCAGCTTCTCTAGCGGGGGGGCTTGGTACACAGATACGCAGTATTTT.

This clonotype appeared many times. The chain recombines TRBV7-9 with TRBJ2-5; D unresolved. Germline-derived CDR1 and CDR2 are SEHNR and FQNEAQ (reference sequence). V shed 6 bases and J shed 5 bases, with 10 bases lying between them. This CDR3 is 12 amino acids long. For the CDR3, the DNA is TGTGCCAGCAGTGGAAGGTCGGAGACCCAGTACTTC. This translates into CASSGRSETQYF.

The chain links TRBV4-1 to TRBJ1-1; 11 nucleotides line up with TRBD1. The CDR3 has 14 residues. Germline CDR1 MGHRA, CDR2 YSYEKL. V shed 4 bases, J shed 6 bases, and the junction held 4 bases outside the gene matches. The CDR3 loop is CASSPGQGAAEAFF. The CDR3 coding sequence is TGCGCCAGCAGCCCTGGACAGGGGGCGGCTGAAGCTTTCTTT.

A few counts support this clonotype. CDR3 sequence reads: CASSTGRSDSYEQYF. CDR3 DNA: TGTGCCAGCAGTACGGGACGGTCAGACTCCTACGAGCAGTACTTC. V is TRBV27 and J is TRBJ2-7; possibly TRBD1 or TRBD2 for D (5 bases each). The CDR3 covers 15 residues. V gave up 5 bases and J gave up 0 bases, with 14 bases separating them. Germline V lookup: CDR1 MNHEY, CDR2 SMNVEV (reference sequence).

The rearrangement joins TRBV6-1 to TRBJ2-1; D ambiguous. The CDR3 is made up of 14 amino acids. In germline, CDR1 is MNHNS, CDR2 SASEGT. With 2 bases removed from V and 2 bases from J, the gap between germline ends came to 7 bases. In DNA, the CDR3 is TGTGCCAGCAGTGAACGGTTGGCCTACAATGAGCAGTTCTTC. This codes for CASSERLAYNEQFF.

J is TRBJ2-7 and V is TRBV20-1; TRBD1 might be the D (5 bases). CDR3 length: 12 amino acids. CDR1 DFQATT and CDR2 SNEGSKA come from the germline V gene (reference sequence). V was pared by 1 base and J by 6 bases, with 10 bases between. The CDR3 here is CSARAPGSEQYF. The CDR3 DNA sequence: TGCAGTGCTAGAGCCCCAGGGTCCGAGCAGTACTTC.

About this clonotype itself: This clone may be a read error of a much larger clone one base away. The CDR3, as DNA: TGTGCCACCAGCGGGACGAACTATGGCTACACCTTC. Translated: CATSGTNYGYTF. This sequence joins TRBV10-3 and TRBJ1-2; D may be TRBD1 (5 bases). The CDR3 is made up of 12 amino acids. Germline CDR1 reads ENHRY; CDR2 reads SYGVKD. The ends were cut back, 10 bases at V and 2 bases at J, with 11 bases in the middle.

J is TRBJ2-3 and V is TRBV5-6; TRBD1 matches at 7 bases. The germline V gene has CDR1 SGHDT and CDR2 YYEEEE. The trim removed 2 bases at V and 2 bases at J, leaving 8 bases unmatched. This CDR3 spans 16 amino acids. CDR3 loop: CASSLLTGVPTDTQYF. DNA for the CDR3: TGTGCCAGCAGCTTACTCACAGGGGTCCCCACAGATACGCAGTATTTT.

This chain connects TRBV29-1 to TRBJ1-2; 7 bases line up with TRBD1. Germline V gene data show CDR1 as SQVTM and CDR2 as ANQGSEA. After removal of 0 bases from V and 5 bases from J, the junction contained 6 bases not matched to a gene. CDR3 size: 14 residues. CDR3 residues: CSVEDPQGEYGYTF. CDR3 nucleotides: TGCAGCGTTGAAGACCCTCAGGGGGAATATGGCTACACCTTC.

This chain joins TRBV11-2 and TRBJ2-2, with D possibly matching TRBD2 (6 bases). This CDR3 contains 18 residues. With 5 bases removed from V and 2 bases from J, the gap between germline ends came to 21 bases. Germline loops: CDR1 SGHAT, CDR2 FQNNGV. The CDR3 DNA reads as TGTGCCAGCAGCCCCAGGACTATGGCGGGACTTAACACCGGGGAGCTGTTTTTT. It specifies CASSPRTMAGLNTGELFF.

J is TRBJ1-4 and V is TRBV20-1; D uncertain. Between the trimmed V and J ends, which lost 0 bases and 7 bases, there was a span of 12 bases. Per the germline V gene, CDR1 is DFQATT and CDR2 is SNEGSKA (reference sequence). CDR3 length equals 14 residues. CDR3 nucleotide sequence: TGCAGTGCTAGAGATCCGGGGAAGGGTGAAAAACTGTTTTTT. This codes for CSARDPGKGEKLFF.

The chain has TRBV20-1 and TRBJ1-5, with a possible D match to TRBD1 (5 bases). This CDR3 spans 15 amino acids. The ends were cut back, 2 bases at V and 1 base at J, with 12 bases in the middle. The germline gives CDR1 DFQATT, CDR2 SNEGSKA (reference sequence). CDR3 residues: CSARTGTDSNQPQHF. The CDR3 bases are TGCAGTGCTAGAACCGGGACTGACAGCAATCAGCCCCAGCATTTT.

This clonotype was observed a few times. This sequence joins TRBV20-1 and TRBJ2-7, with D possibly being TRBD2 (6 bases). Trimming removed 3 bases from V and 4 bases from J, with 13 bases in between. Germline loops: CDR1 DFQATT, CDR2 SNEGSKA (reference sequence). This CDR3 spans 13 amino acids. The chain's CDR3 is CSASPAGGYEQYF. CDR3 in DNA: TGCAGTGCTAGCCCAGCGGGTGGGTACGAGCAGTACTTC.

The chain carries TRBV6-2 or TRBV6-3 and TRBJ2-1; TRBD1 matches 9 bases. The junction had 7 bases not matched to a gene; V was cut back by 4 bases and J by 6 bases. This CDR3 spans 15 amino acids. In germline, CDR1 is MNHEY, CDR2 SVGEGT. The CDR3 nucleotides are TGTGCCAGCAGTTCAACCGGGACAGGGAGCAATGAGCAGTTCTTC. It yields the protein CASSSTGTGSNEQFF.

This clonotype has a handful of counts. This chain uses TRBV20-1 with TRBJ2-3; 14 bases are shared with TRBD2. The germline gives CDR1 DFQATT, CDR2 SNEGSKA (reference sequence). The J segment lost 0 bases and the V segment lost 4 bases, leaving 12 bases of the junction unmatched. CDR3 length: 19 residues. The CDR3 spells CSAKRTSGRIERSTDTQYF. In DNA form, the CDR3 reads TGCAGTGCTAAAAGGACTAGCGGGAGGATCGAACGAAGCACAGATACGCAGTATTTT.

This clonotype has more than one count but fewer than ten. This chain joins TRBV5-5 and TRBJ2-7; 11 bases map to TRBD2. Germline lookup yields CDR1 SGHKS and CDR2 YYEKEE (reference sequence). V lost 2 bases to trimming and J lost 4 bases; unmatched junction nucleotides: 8. This CDR3 region has 16 residues. CDR3 amino acids: CASSFLAGGPRYEQYF. The CDR3 nucleotides read TGTGCCAGCAGCTTTTTAGCGGGAGGGCCTCGGTACGAGCAGTACTTC.

The V call is TRBV20-1, the J call TRBJ2-3; either TRBD1 or TRBD2 may supply D (5 bases each). Trimming stripped 3 bases from V and 5 bases from J, with 15 bases between. The CDR3 has 14 residues. Germline CDR1 and CDR2: DFQATT and SNEGSKA (reference sequence). In DNA form, the CDR3 reads TGCAGTGCTAGGGGGGAGCGGAGGCGAGATACGCAGTATTTT. Amino acids: CSARGERRRDTQYF.

The chain combines TRBV6-1 with TRBJ2-7; D remains unclear. Germline loops: CDR1 MNHNS, CDR2 SASEGT. The CDR3 runs to 14 residues. V lost 1 base and J 2 bases, leaving 9 bases between the germline ends. The chain's CDR3 is CASSEVVETYEQYF. The CDR3 coding sequence is TGTGCCAGCAGTGAAGTGGTAGAGACCTACGAGCAGTACTTC.

CDR3 sequence reads: CSAKTGGLYEQYF. CDR3 DNA: TGCAGTGCTAAGACGGGAGGGCTCTACGAGCAGTACTTC. This chain links TRBV20-1 with TRBJ2-7; the match to TRBD2 covers 8 bases. The ends lost 4 bases at V and 3 bases at J; junction bases unmatched: 5. Germline V gene sequence: CDR1 DFQATT, CDR2 SNEGSKA (reference sequence). The CDR3 loop spans 13 amino acids.

The genes are TRBV11-1 and TRBJ1-1; D uncertain. The CDR3 loop spans 14 amino acids. V was pared by 3 bases and J by 3 bases, with 11 bases between. Germline CDR1 SGHAT, CDR2 FQDESV (reference sequence). The CDR3 spells CASSFTSRDTEAFF. The CDR3 DNA follows: TGTGCCAGCAGCTTCACCTCGCGGGACACTGAAGCTTTCTTT.